These T cell receptor beta chains were read from a single sample in a study of early T cells in non-severe SARS-CoV-2 infection. From the 5' RACE reads, TCRdb called clonotypes with MiXCR, one entry per CDR3 protein. Of 30,000 to 40,000 distinct CDR3 sequences listed, roughly 6.6% were seen once; the top ten hold more than 10%. Sequenced here: whole blood, sampled at baseline. The source of these receptors is an adult who was a healthcare worker with PCR-confirmed SARS-CoV-2 infection or an uninfected control (not recorded which). Both conserved end residues are part of each CDR3. Fields, in order: V gene, CDR3 protein.

TRBV11-1,CASSPRESYEQYF
TRBV4-3,CASSQGLAGGTLAKNIQYF
TRBV3-1,CASSQATGGNQPQHF
TRBV4-1,CASSQRGTANQETQYF
TRBV5-1,CASSFSGSTDTQYF
TRBV7-2,CASSSRAGLVSNTQYF
TRBV9,CASSPIPTGELFF
TRBV7-9,CASSSRVGTGPRAGQETQYF
TRBV12-3/TRBV12-4,CASSLNAAGGELFF
TRBV20-1,CSAPWVVGGKNIQYF
TRBV20-1,CSAREPPGGNSPLHF
TRBV7-8,CASSPASRGPTGELFF
TRBV20-1,CSARGGGEETQYF
TRBV12-3/TRBV12-4,CASSFKGASSEQYF
TRBV6-2/TRBV6-3,CASSNRVNEQFF
TRBV7-2,CASSLAGLAQETQYF
TRBV7-3,CASSPGTASGANVLTF
TRBV2,CASRTKTYNEQFF
TRBV6-2/TRBV6-3,CASSYSPDTQYF
TRBV27,CASSPWGLDQETQYF
TRBV29-1,CSVGDRGRIDEQFF
TRBV7-3,CASSLIGGSYNSPLHF
TRBV11-3,CASSLVVGMNTEAFF
TRBV5-5,CASSFGQGSSNNYGYTF
TRBV7-2,CASSAIGVLLIETQYF
TRBV10-3,CAISEGQNYEQYF
TRBV7-9,CASSSIPGTAINSPLHF
TRBV7-2,CASSLLAGGPGELFF
TRBV18,CASSSTVEPNSYNEQFF
TRBV10-2,CASSKDRGVTEAFF
TRBV20-1,CSARAEAGSQPQHF
TRBV20-1,CSARDLAGGDPNEQFF
TRBV7-8,CASSLPGTGSNEQYF